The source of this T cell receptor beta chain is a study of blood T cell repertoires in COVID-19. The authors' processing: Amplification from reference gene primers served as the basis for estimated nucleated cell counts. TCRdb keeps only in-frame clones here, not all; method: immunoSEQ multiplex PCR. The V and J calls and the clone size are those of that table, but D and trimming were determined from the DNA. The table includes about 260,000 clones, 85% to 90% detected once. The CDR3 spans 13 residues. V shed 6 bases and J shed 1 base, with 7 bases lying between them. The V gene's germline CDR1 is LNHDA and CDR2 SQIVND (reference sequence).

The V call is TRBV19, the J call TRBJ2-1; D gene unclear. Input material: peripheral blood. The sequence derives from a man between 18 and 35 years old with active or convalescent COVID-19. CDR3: CASSIGSYNEQFF. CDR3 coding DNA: TGTGCCAGTAGCATCGGGTCCTACAATGAGCAGTTCTTC.